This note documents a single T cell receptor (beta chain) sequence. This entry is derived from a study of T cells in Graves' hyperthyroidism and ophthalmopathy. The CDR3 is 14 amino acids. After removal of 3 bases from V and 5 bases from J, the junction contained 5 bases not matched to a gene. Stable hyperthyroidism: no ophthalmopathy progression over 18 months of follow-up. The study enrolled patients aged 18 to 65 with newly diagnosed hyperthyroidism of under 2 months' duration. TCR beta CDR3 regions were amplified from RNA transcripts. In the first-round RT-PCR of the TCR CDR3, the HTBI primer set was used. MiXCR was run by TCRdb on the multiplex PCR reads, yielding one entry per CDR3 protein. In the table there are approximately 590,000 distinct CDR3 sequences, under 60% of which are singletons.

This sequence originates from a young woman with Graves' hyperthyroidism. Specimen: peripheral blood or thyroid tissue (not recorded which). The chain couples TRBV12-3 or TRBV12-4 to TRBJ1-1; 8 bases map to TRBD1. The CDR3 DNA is TGTGCCAGCAGTTTTCAGGGGGCAAGAACTGAAGCTTTCTTT. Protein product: CASSFQGARTEAFF.